The 2 T cell receptor beta chains below were found in one sample sequenced in a study of blood T cell repertoires in COVID-19. Some clones are missing from TCRdb's copy, which holds only in-frame ones; the method was immunoSEQ multiplex PCR. This sample has some 200,000 clones, with roughly four fifths found just once. The sequencing sample was made of peripheral blood. The source of these receptors is a woman between 40 and 50 years old with acute or convalescent COVID-19.

This clone was detected once. The chain employs TRBV24-1 and TRBJ2-5; 8 bases agree with TRBD1. J was trimmed by 1 base and V by 3 bases; bases with no gene match: 9. Germline CDR1 and CDR2: KGHDR and SFDVKD. This CDR3 has 17 residues. The CDR3 nucleotides read TGTGCCACCAGTGATCCCAGGACAGGGACCCTCCAAGAGACCCAGTACTTC. Protein: CATSDPRTGTLQETQYF.

A few counts support this clone. The J gene is TRBJ2-2, the V gene TRBV10-3; 16 bases fit TRBD2. The CDR3 contains 16 residues. The junction had 9 bases not matched to a gene; V was cut back by 10 bases and J by 7 bases. Germline-derived CDR1 and CDR2 are ENHRY and SYGVKD. In DNA form, the CDR3 reads TGTGCCACCGCCGGGACTAGCGGGAGGGCCGGCGGGGAGCTGTTTTTT. Its translation: CATAGTSGRAGGELFF.